The subject of this entry is one TCR beta chain. Antigen specificity is unknown. This sample was included in a study of cytomegalovirus exposure and HLA in healthy donors. Notes on the study in general: Later analysis suggested most CMV-associated TCR beta chains were HLA-restricted.

This PCR relied on a set of 60 Vbeta primers and 13 Jbeta primers. The assay was immunoSEQ multiplex PCR, and TCRdb's table has in-frame clones only and misses some. The data contain fewer than 250,000 clones, 75% to 80% of them seen just once; the ten biggest clones take up roughly 1.9%. This CDR3 region has 16 residues. The germline V gene encodes CDR1 MNHNY and CDR2 SVGAGI (reference sequence). V trimming: 2 bases; J trimming: 7 bases; junction bases outside the gene matches: 8. The source of this sequence is a male donor in good health and CMV-seronegative. The sequencing input was PBMCs. The genes are TRBV6-6 and TRBJ2-2; TRBD2 aligns across 9 bases. CDR3 DNA sequence: TGTGCCAGCAGTTACGTGTTAGCGGGAGCAGGCGGGGAGCTGTTTTTT. This sequence encodes CASSYVLAGAGGELFF.